These 16 T cell receptor beta chains originate from one sample sequenced in a study of cytomegalovirus exposure and HLA in healthy donors. With 60 Vbeta and 13 Jbeta primers, the PCR was carried out. Clones were read by immunoSEQ multiplex PCR, and TCRdb kept only the in-frame ones, dropping some. This table has under 150,000 clones, about three quarters appearing once. The sequenced sample was PBMCs. The receptor source for this set is a man between 18 and 35 years old in good health and CMV-seronegative.

The V and J genes are TRBV30 and TRBJ1-2; possibly TRBD1 for D (5 bases). This CDR3 spans 13 amino acids. Trimming took 5 bases from V and 7 from J, leaving 17 bases between them. Germline V lookup: CDR1 GTSNPN, CDR2 SVGIG (reference sequence). The CDR3 DNA reads as TGTGCCTGGGCTCCCCAGGGCCGGGTTGGCTACACCTTC. It codes for CAWAPQGRVGYTF.

V gene TRBV7-9 combines with J gene TRBJ2-7; perhaps TRBD1 as D (5 bases). V was clipped by 6 bases and J by 4 bases, with 10 bases between them. The germline CDR1 and CDR2 sequences are SEHNR and FQNEAQ (reference sequence). The length of the CDR3 is 12 residues. The CDR3 DNA is TGTGCCAGCAGATACGACAGTTACGAGCAGTACTTC. This encodes CASRYDSYEQYF. Supplemented by reference TRBV7-9 and TRBJ2-7, the full variable domain reads DTGVSQNPRHKITKRGQNVTFRCDPISEHNRLYWYRQTLGQGPEFLTYFQNEAQLEKSRLLSDRFSAERPKGSFSTLEIQRTEQGDSAMYLCASRYDSYEQYFGPGTRLTVT.

V and J are TRBV5-4 and TRBJ2-5; TRBD2 matches 8 bases. The ends lost 4 bases at V and 0 bases at J; junction bases unmatched: 5. Germline V gene lookup returns CDR1 SGHNT and CDR2 YYREEE (reference sequence). This CDR3 contains 15 residues. The CDR3 coding sequence is TGTGCCAGCAGCCCGGGGGGGGTTTACCAAGAGACCCAGTACTTC. Protein product: CASSPGGVYQETQYF.

The chain links TRBV18 to TRBJ2-3, with 8 bases that match TRBD2. There are 16 residues in the CDR3. The V and J ends lost 3 bases and 1 base, in that order; junction bases with no gene match: 6. Germline V gene sequence: CDR1 KGHSH, CDR2 LQKENI. The CDR3 region is CASSPPGGAGTDTQYF. CDR3 DNA: TGTGCCAGCTCACCCCCCGGGGGGGCCGGCACAGATACGCAGTATTTT.

The genes are TRBV18 and TRBJ1-4; the D is unclear. Looked up from germline, CDR1 is KGHSH and CDR2 is LQKENI. This CDR3 is 12 amino acids long. Trimming left V 5 bases short and J 6 bases short, with 7 bases between. CDR3 sequence (DNA): TGTGCCAGCTCAAATCAATATGAAAAACTGTTTTTT. This encodes CASSNQYEKLFF.

The V gene is TRBV4-1, the J gene TRBJ2-5, with 12 positions matching TRBD1. The J segment lost 11 bases and the V segment lost 0 bases, leaving 10 bases of the junction unmatched. The length of the CDR3 is 16 residues. Germline V CDR1 and CDR2: MGHRA, YSYEKL. The CDR3 is CASSQDLRDRGRGQYF. The CDR3 region has the DNA TGCGCCAGCAGCCAAGATCTACGGGACAGGGGGCGTGGGCAGTACTTC.

V and J are TRBV5-1 and TRBJ2-1; a possible D gene is TRBD1 (6 bases). The CDR3 is made up of 17 amino acids. Between the trimmed V and J ends, which lost 3 bases and 5 bases, there was a span of 21 bases. In germline, CDR1 is SGHRS, CDR2 YFSETQ. The CDR3 loop is CASSSIPRTARNNEQFF. CDR3 nucleotide sequence: TGCGCCAGCAGCTCGATACCTAGGACAGCCCGGAACAATGAGCAGTTCTTC. Filled out from reference TRBV5-1 and TRBJ2-1, the complete variable domain reads KAGVTQTPRYLIKTRGQQVTLSCSPISGHRSVSWYQQTPGQGLQFLFEYFSETQRNKGNFPGRFSGRQFSNSRSEMNVSTLELGDSALYLCASSSIPRTARNNEQFFGPGTRLTVL.

The V call is TRBV7-9, the J call TRBJ2-5, with TRBD1 matching over 9 bases. The CDR3 is 17 amino acids. CDR1 SEHNR and CDR2 FQNEAQ come from the germline V gene (reference sequence). The trim removed 0 bases at V and 3 bases at J, leaving 8 bases unmatched. The CDR3 sequence: CASSLANRGHVEETQYF. CDR3 in DNA: TGTGCCAGCAGCTTAGCGAACAGGGGGCATGTCGAAGAGACCCAGTACTTC. The whole variable domain, remainder taken from reference TRBV7-9 and TRBJ2-5, is DTGVSQNPRHKITKRGQNVTFRCDPISEHNRLYWYRQTLGQGPEFLTYFQNEAQLEKSRLLSDRFSAERPKGSFSTLEIQRTEQGDSAMYLCASSLANRGHVEETQYFGPGTRLLVL.

This chain joins TRBV6-5 and TRBJ2-2; the D is unclear. In germline, CDR1 is MNHEY, CDR2 SVGAGI. V was trimmed by 7 bases and J by 7 bases, leaving 13 bases between them. CDR3 size: 13 residues. The CDR3 spells CASTQGAVGELFF. DNA of the CDR3: TGTGCCAGCACCCAAGGTGCGGTCGGGGAGCTGTTTTTT.

This clone has more than one count but fewer than ten. The J gene is TRBJ1-5, the V gene TRBV19; D remains unclear. V was clipped by 3 bases and J by 7 bases, with 10 bases between them. CDR3 size: 13 residues. Per the germline V gene, CDR1 is LNHDA and CDR2 is SQIVND (reference sequence). The CDR3 sequence is CASSMNFLQPQHF. The DNA of the CDR3 is TGTGCCAGTAGTATGAACTTTTTACAGCCCCAGCATTTT.

J is TRBJ2-2 and V is TRBV27, with D unresolved. The germline V gene encodes CDR1 MNHEY and CDR2 SMNVEV (reference sequence). V lost 7 bases and J lost 0, with 12 bases in between. The CDR3 is 15 residues long. The CDR3 reads CASKYSLANTGELFF. Here the CDR3 DNA reads TGTGCCAGCAAATATAGCCTCGCGAACACCGGGGAGCTGTTTTTT.

This chain uses TRBV28 with TRBJ2-5; TRBD1 might be the D (5 bases). The CDR3 is 16 amino acids. V was shortened by 6 bases and J by 0 bases, with 17 bases between the two germline ends. Germline V gives CDR1 MDHEN, CDR2 SYDVKM. In DNA, the CDR3 is TGTGCCAGCAGGTCTTGGGGCAGCCCCCACCAAGAGACCCAGTACTTC. Protein sequence: CASRSWGSPHQETQYF.

This chain joins TRBV30 and TRBJ2-1, with 7 bases aligning to TRBD1. With V trimmed by 0 bases and J by 3 bases, 8 bases remained unmatched. The CDR3 has 16 residues. CDR1 is GTSNPN and CDR2 is SVGIG in the germline V gene (reference sequence). The CDR3 region is CAWSVQGPPFYNEQFF. CDR3 in DNA: TGTGCCTGGAGTGTACAGGGGCCGCCGTTCTACAATGAGCAGTTCTTC.

V gene TRBV7-3 combines with J gene TRBJ2-7; 7 bases line up with TRBD1. The CDR3 consists of 13 residues. The germline V gene has CDR1 SGHTA and CDR2 FQGTGA. Trimming removed 5 bases from V and 4 bases from J; junction bases left unmatched: 5. The CDR3 spells CASSPNRGYEQYF. The CDR3 DNA reads TGTGCCAGCAGCCCCAACAGGGGTTACGAGCAGTACTTC.

The chain is built from TRBV2 and TRBJ2-5, with TRBD2 identical over 9 bases. CDR1 SNHLY and CDR2 FYNNEI come from the germline V gene. CDR3 length: 17 amino acids. V dropped 2 bases and J dropped 4; count of bases not matched to a gene: 11. CDR3 amino acids: CASSERQRGAGGETQYF. For the CDR3, the DNA is TGTGCCAGCAGTGAACGTCAGCGGGGGGCCGGCGGAGAGACCCAGTACTTC.

The chain is built from TRBV6-1 and TRBJ2-7; 10 nucleotides match TRBD1. The length of the CDR3 is 13 residues. The V gene end was trimmed by 6 bases and the J gene end by 5 bases; junction bases not matched to a gene: 4. Germline values: CDR1 MNHNS, CDR2 SASEGT. In DNA form, the CDR3 reads TGTGCCAGCAGAGTGGGACAGGGGAACGAGCAGTACTTC. It is translated as CASRVGQGNEQYF.